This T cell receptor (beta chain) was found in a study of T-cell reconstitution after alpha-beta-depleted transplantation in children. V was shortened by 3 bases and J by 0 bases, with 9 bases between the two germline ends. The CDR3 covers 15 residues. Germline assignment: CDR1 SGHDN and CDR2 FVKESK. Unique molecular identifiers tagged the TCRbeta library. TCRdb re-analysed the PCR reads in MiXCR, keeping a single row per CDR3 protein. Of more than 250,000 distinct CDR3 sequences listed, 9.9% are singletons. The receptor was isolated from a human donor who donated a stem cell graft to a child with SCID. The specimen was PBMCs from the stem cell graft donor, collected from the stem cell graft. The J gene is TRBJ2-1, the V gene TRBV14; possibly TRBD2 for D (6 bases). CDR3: CASSQLTSSYNEQFF. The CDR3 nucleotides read TGTGCCAGCAGCCAGTTGACTAGCTCCTACAATGAGCAGTTCTTC.